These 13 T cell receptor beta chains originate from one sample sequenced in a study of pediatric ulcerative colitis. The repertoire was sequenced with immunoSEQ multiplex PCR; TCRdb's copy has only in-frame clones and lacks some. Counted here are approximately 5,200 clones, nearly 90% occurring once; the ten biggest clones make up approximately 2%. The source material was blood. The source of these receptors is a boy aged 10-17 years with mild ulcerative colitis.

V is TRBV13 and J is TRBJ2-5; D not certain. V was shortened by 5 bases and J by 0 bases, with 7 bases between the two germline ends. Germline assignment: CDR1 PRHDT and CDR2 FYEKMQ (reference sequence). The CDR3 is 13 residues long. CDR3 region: CASSPVNQETQYF. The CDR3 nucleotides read TGTGCCAGCAGCCCAGTAAACCAAGAGACCCAGTACTTC.

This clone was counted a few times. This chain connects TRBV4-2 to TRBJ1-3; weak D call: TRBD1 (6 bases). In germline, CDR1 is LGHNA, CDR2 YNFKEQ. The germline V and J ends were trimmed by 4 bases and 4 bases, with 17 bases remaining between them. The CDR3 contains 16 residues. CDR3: CASSLKGGLEGNTIYF. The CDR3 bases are TGTGCCAGCAGCCTCAAGGGGGGCCTGGAGGGAAACACCATATATTTT.

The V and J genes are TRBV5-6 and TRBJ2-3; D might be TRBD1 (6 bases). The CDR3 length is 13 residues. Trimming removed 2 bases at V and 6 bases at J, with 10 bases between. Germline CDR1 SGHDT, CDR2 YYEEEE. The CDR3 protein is CASSLGTTDTQYF. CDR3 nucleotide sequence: TGTGCCAGCAGCTTAGGGACAACGGATACGCAGTATTTT.

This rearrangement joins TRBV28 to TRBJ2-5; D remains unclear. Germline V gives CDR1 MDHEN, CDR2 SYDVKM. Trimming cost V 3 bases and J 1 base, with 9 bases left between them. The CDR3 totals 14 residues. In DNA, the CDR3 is TGTGCCAGCAGTTTGTACAGACCCCAAGAGACCCAGTACTTC. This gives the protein CASSLYRPQETQYF.

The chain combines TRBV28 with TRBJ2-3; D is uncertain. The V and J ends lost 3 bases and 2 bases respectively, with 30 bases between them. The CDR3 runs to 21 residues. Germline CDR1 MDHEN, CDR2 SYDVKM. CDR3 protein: CASSLPILPGLPPKDTDTQYF. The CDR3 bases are TGTGCCAGCAGTTTGCCGATCCTCCCCGGCCTACCCCCAAAAGACACAGATACGCAGTATTTT. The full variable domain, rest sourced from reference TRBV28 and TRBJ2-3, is DVKVTQSSRYLVKRTGEKVFLECVQDMDHENMFWYRQDPGLGLRLIYFSYDVKMKEKGDIPEGYSVSREKKERFSLILESASTNQTSMYLCASSLPILPGLPPKDTDTQYFGPGTRLTVL.

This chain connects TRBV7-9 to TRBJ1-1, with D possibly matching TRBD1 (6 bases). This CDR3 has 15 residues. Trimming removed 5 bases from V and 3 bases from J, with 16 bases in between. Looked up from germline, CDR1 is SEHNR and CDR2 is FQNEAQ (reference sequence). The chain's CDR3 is CASSPQGGGDTEAFF. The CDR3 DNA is TGTGCCAGCAGCCCTCAGGGAGGGGGGGACACTGAAGCTTTCTTT.

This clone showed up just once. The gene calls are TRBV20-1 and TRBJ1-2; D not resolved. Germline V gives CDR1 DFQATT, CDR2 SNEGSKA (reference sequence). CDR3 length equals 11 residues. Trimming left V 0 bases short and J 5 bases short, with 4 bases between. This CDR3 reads CSARDLYGYTF. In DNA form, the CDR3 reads TGCAGTGCTAGAGATTTATATGGCTACACCTTC.

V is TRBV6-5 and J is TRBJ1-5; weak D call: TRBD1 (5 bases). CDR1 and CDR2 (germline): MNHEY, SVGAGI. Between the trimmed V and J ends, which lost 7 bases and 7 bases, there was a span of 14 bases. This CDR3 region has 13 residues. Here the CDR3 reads CASTPPQGQPQHF. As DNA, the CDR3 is TGTGCCAGCACTCCACCCCAGGGACAGCCCCAGCATTTT.

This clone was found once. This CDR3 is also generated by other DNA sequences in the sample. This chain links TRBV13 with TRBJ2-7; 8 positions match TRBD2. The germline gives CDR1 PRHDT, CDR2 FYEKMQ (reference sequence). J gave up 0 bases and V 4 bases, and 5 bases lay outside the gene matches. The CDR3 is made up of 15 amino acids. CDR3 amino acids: CASSSQRGLSYEQYF. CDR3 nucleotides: TGTGCCAGCAGCTCCCAGCGGGGGCTCTCCTACGAGCAGTACTTC.

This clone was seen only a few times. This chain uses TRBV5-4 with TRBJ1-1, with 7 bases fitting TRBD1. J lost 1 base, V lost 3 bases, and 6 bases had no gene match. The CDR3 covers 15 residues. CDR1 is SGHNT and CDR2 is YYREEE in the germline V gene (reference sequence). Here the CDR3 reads CASSSWGTANTEAFF. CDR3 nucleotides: TGTGCCAGCAGCTCGTGGGGGACAGCGAACACTGAAGCTTTCTTT. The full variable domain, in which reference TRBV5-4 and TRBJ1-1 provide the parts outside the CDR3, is ETGVTQSPTHLIKTRGQQVTLRCSSQSGHNTVSWYQQALGQGPQFIFQYYREEENGRGNFPPRFSGLQFPNYSSELNVNALELDDSALYLCASSSWGTANTEAFFGQGTRLTVV.

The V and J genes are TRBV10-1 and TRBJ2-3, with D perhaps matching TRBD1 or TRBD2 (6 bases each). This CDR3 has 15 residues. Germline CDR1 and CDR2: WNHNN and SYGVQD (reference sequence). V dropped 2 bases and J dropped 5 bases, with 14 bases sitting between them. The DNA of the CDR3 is TGCGCCAGCAGTGAGACGAGGGGGGTAGAAGATACGCAGTATTTT. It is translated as CASSETRGVEDTQYF.

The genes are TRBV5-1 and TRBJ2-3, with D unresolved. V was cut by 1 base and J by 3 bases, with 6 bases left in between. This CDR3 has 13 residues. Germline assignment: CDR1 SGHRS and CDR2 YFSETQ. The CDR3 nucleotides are TGCGCCAGCAGCTTGACTCCGACAGATACGCAGTATTTT. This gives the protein CASSLTPTDTQYF.

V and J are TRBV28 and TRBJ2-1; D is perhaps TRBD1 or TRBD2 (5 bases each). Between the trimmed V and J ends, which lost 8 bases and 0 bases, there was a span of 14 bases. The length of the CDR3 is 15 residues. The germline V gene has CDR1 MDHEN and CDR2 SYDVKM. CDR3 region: CASGSGGASYNEQFF. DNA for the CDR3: TGTGCCAGCGGGTCTGGGGGAGCCTCCTACAATGAGCAGTTCTTC.